What follows are 18 T cell receptor beta chains derived from one specimen sequenced in a study of shared clonotypes between healthy human individuals. Clones were sequenced by immunoSEQ multiplex PCR, and TCRdb holds only the in-frame ones, with some missing. The data show about 600,000 clones, nearly 97% seen once. The naive CD8 fraction comprised CD45RO-negative cells positively selected for CCR7 and excluded terminally differentiated effector memory CD45RA+ cells. Sequenced material: naive CD8+ T cells sorted from blood. Every receptor here comes from a woman aged 25-40 years in good health.

As to this clone: Other DNA sequences within the sample encode an identical CDR3. The chain uses TRBV5-6 and TRBJ2-7; D is possibly TRBD1 (6 bases). CDR1 and CDR2 from the germline V gene are SGHDT and YYEEEE. There are 12 residues in the CDR3. The V end was cut by 2 bases, the J end by 5 bases, with 8 bases between. The DNA of the CDR3 is TGTGCCAGCAGCTTTCAGGGGAACGAGCAGTACTTC. Protein sequence: CASSFQGNEQYF.

The V and J genes are TRBV27 and TRBJ2-7, with 9 bases identical to TRBD1. In germline, CDR1 is MNHEY, CDR2 SMNVEV (reference sequence). This CDR3 spans 16 amino acids. J lost 7 bases, V lost 5 bases, and 15 bases had no gene match. The DNA for the CDR3 is TGTGCCAGCAGTAGGGGACCGGGACAGGGTACTCGGGAGCAGTACTTC. Translated, it gives CASSRGPGQGTREQYF.

Written as DNA, the CDR3 is TGTGCCAGCAGTGAAGGGCCTGGGACAGGGCGCCTGAACACTGAAGCTTTCTTT. Encoded protein: CASSEGPGTGRLNTEAFF. The chain uses TRBV2 and TRBJ1-1; 9 bases align to TRBD1. Germline trimming cut 1 base from V and 0 bases from J; bases unmatched to any gene: 9. The CDR3 sequence is 18 residues long. The germline gives CDR1 SNHLY, CDR2 FYNNEI.

V gene TRBV5-1 combines with J gene TRBJ2-5; TRBD1 agrees at 8 bases. The CDR3 length is 15 residues. Germline CDR1 reads SGHRS; CDR2 reads YFSETQ. V shed 4 bases and J 4 bases; nucleotides not matched to a gene: 9. CDR3 nucleotide sequence: TGCGCCAGCAGCCATGGACAGGGTTGGGGAGAGACCCAGTACTTC. Translated, it gives CASSHGQGWGETQYF.

The chain joins TRBV7-9 to TRBJ2-2; D remains unclear. This CDR3 contains 14 residues. In germline, CDR1 is SEHNR, CDR2 FQNEAQ (reference sequence). Trimming removed 1 base at V and 8 bases at J, with 11 bases between. DNA for the CDR3: TGTGCCAGCAGCTTAGTTGTTTCGCGAGGGGAGCTGTTTTTT. Translating it yields CASSLVVSRGELFF.

A single count supports this clone. The chain couples TRBV11-1 to TRBJ2-1; D may be TRBD1 (5 bases). Trimming removed 2 bases at V and 2 bases at J, with 13 bases between. This CDR3 is built from 16 residues. Germline CDR1 reads SGHAT; CDR2 reads FQDESV (reference sequence). In DNA, the CDR3 is TGTGCCAGCAGCTTAACGGACACGAAACCCTACAATGAGCAGTTCTTC. The encoded protein is CASSLTDTKPYNEQFF. The whole variable domain, filled in from reference TRBV11-1 and TRBJ2-1, reads EAEVAQSPRYKITEKSQAVAFWCDPISGHATLYWYRQILGQGPELLVQFQDESVVDDSQLPKDRFSAERLKGVDSTLKIQPAELGDSAMYLCASSLTDTKPYNEQFFGPGTRLTVL.

This chain links TRBV5-1 with TRBJ2-3, with 11 bases matching TRBD1. The V gene end was trimmed by 0 bases and the J gene end by 4 bases; junction bases not matched to a gene: 13. Per germline, CDR1 SGHRS and CDR2 YFSETQ. The CDR3 consists of 19 residues. This chain's CDR3 is CASSLAVALGQGGADTQYF. The CDR3 DNA sequence: TGCGCCAGCAGCTTGGCTGTAGCTCTGGGACAGGGGGGCGCAGATACGCAGTATTTT.

This chain links TRBV7-2 with TRBJ1-5, with 11 positions matching TRBD1. The CDR3 totals 17 residues. CDR1 and CDR2 (germline): SGHTA, FQGNSA. Germline trimming cut 1 base from V and 5 bases from J; bases unmatched to any gene: 7. The CDR3 region is CASSLVGQGATYQPQHF. CDR3 DNA sequence: TGTGCCAGCAGCTTAGTTGGACAGGGGGCAACTTATCAGCCCCAGCATTTT.

The chain joins TRBV7-9 to TRBJ2-1; D remains ambiguous. CDR1 is SEHNR and CDR2 is FQNEAQ in the germline V gene (reference sequence). This CDR3 comprises 12 residues. V lost 0 bases, J lost 10 bases, and 7 bases lay in between. This CDR3 reads CASSLAPMEQFF. The CDR3 bases are TGTGCCAGCAGCTTAGCCCCCATGGAGCAGTTCTTC.

The chain is built from TRBV30 and TRBJ2-7; no clear D gene. Germline assignment: CDR1 GTSNPN and CDR2 SVGIG (reference sequence). The CDR3 has 12 residues. The germline V and J ends were trimmed by 4 bases and 2 bases, with 9 bases remaining between them. The CDR3 DNA reads as TGTGCCTGGATGGGCGGAACCTACGAGCAGTACTTC. It codes for CAWMGGTYEQYF.

The chain is built from TRBV7-2 and TRBJ2-5; TRBD1 is a possible D gene (7 bases). The DNA end is more similar to TRBJ2-7, so the J call may be wrong. The V gene's germline CDR1 is SGHTA and CDR2 FQGNSA. The CDR3 loop spans 16 amino acids. The CDR3 DNA reads as TGTGCCAGCAGCTTAGAAGGGCAGGGGGGCTCCTACGAGCAGTACTTC. Its translation is CASSLEGQGGSYEQYF.

The rearrangement links TRBV28 to TRBJ2-1; D remains ambiguous. The germline V and J ends were trimmed by 3 bases and 2 bases, with 14 bases remaining between them. The CDR3 is made up of 16 amino acids. Per the germline V gene, CDR1 is MDHEN and CDR2 is SYDVKM. Written as DNA, the CDR3 is TGTGCCAGCAGTTTTGGCTGGGCCTCACCCTACAATGAGCAGTTCTTC. Protein product: CASSFGWASPYNEQFF.

The V and J genes are TRBV5-4 and TRBJ1-1, with unresolved D. Germline loops: CDR1 SGHNT, CDR2 YYREEE (reference sequence). The CDR3 runs 12 residues. V gave up 2 bases and J gave up 4 bases, with 6 bases separating them. CDR3 in amino acids: CASSFLATEAFF. DNA of the CDR3: TGTGCCAGCAGCTTTCTGGCCACTGAAGCTTTCTTT.

The V gene is TRBV19, the J gene TRBJ2-7, with D tentatively TRBD1 or TRBD2 (5 bases each). The ends were cut back, 7 bases at V and 2 bases at J, with 18 bases in the middle. Looked up from germline, CDR1 is LNHDA and CDR2 is SQIVND (reference sequence). CDR3 length: 15 amino acids. CDR3 in DNA: TGTGCCAGTACCATTGGGGCAGGGAGCACCTACGAGCAGTACTTC. It encodes CASTIGAGSTYEQYF.

The chain has TRBV5-8 and TRBJ1-6; D perhaps matches TRBD1 (5 bases). In germline, CDR1 is SGHTS, CDR2 YDEGEE. This CDR3 region has 15 residues. Trimming removed 3 bases at V and 8 bases at J, with 15 bases between. The CDR3 spells CASSSGVISDSPLHF. The CDR3 coding sequence is TGTGCCAGCAGCTCGGGGGTGATCAGCGATTCACCCCTCCACTTT. Full variable domain (rest looked up from reference TRBV5-8 and TRBJ1-6): EAGVTQSPTHLIKTRGQQATLRCSPISGHTSVYWYQQALGLGLQFLLWYDEGEERNRGNFPPRFSGRQFPNYSSELNVNALELEDSALYLCASSSGVISDSPLHFGNGTRLTVT.

Regarding this clone: Compared with germline, one end of the junction differs, possibly owing to a read error. The rearrangement joins TRBV5-1 to TRBJ2-1, with TRBD2 matching over 7 bases. This CDR3 is 13 amino acids long. The germline gives CDR1 SGHRS, CDR2 YFSETQ. CDR3 in amino acids: CASMTSSHNEQFF. The CDR3 nucleotides read TGCGCCAGCATGACTAGCTCCCACAATGAGCAGTTCTTC.

The CDR3: CASSFGARRTGELFF. The CDR3 DNA reads as TGTGCCAGCAGCTTCGGGGCGCGCCGGACCGGGGAGCTGTTTTTT. This chain connects TRBV5-6 to TRBJ2-2; the D call may be TRBD1 or TRBD2 (5 bases each). In germline, CDR1 is SGHDT, CDR2 YYEEEE. CDR3 length equals 15 residues. The V and J ends lost 2 bases and 5 bases respectively, with 13 bases between them.

This chain links TRBV5-6 with TRBJ2-3, with TRBD2 matching over 9 bases. The CDR3 runs 16 residues. Per the germline V gene, CDR1 is SGHDT and CDR2 is YYEEEE. The ends lost 0 bases at V and 4 bases at J; junction bases unmatched: 6. CDR3 coding DNA: TGTGCCAGCAGCTTGGGGCTAGCGGGAATAGCAGATACGCAGTATTTT. It specifies CASSLGLAGIADTQYF.